Presented here are 20 T cell receptor beta chains from one specimen sequenced in a study of blood T cell repertoires in COVID-19. Repertoires were generated with immunoSEQ multiplex PCR, while TCRdb's copy carries only in-frame clones and drops some. The profile shows under 150,000 clones, about 91% of them singletons. Sequenced sample: peripheral blood. These TCRs come from a human donor in a cohort sampled during active COVID-19.

The chain is built from TRBV6-5 and TRBJ1-5, with 7 bases lining up with TRBD1. From germline, CDR1 is MNHEY and CDR2 SVGAGI. Losses at the gene ends were 0 bases for V and 9 bases for J; bases not matched to a gene: 5. The CDR3 has 14 residues. This CDR3 is CASSYSRGSWPQHF. The CDR3 DNA reads as TGTGCCAGCAGTTACTCCAGGGGGTCATGGCCCCAGCATTTT.

The chain carries TRBV2 and TRBJ2-5; 7 bases align to TRBD2. The CDR3 consists of 11 residues. V trimming: 0 bases; J trimming: 11 bases; junction bases outside the gene matches: 0. Germline CDR1 SNHLY, CDR2 FYNNEI. The CDR3 reads CASSEAGGQYF. The CDR3 nucleotides are TGTGCCAGCAGTGAAGCGGGGGGGCAGTACTTC.

V gene TRBV11-1 combines with J gene TRBJ1-1; possibly TRBD1 for D (6 bases). The CDR3 length is 14 residues. With 5 bases removed from V and 3 bases from J, the gap between germline ends came to 13 bases. Germline-derived CDR1 and CDR2 are SGHAT and FQDESV (reference sequence). CDR3 loop: CASSERGAYTEAFF. The CDR3 nucleotides are TGTGCCAGCAGCGAGCGGGGGGCGTACACTGAAGCTTTCTTT.

V usage is TRBV6-1 and J usage is TRBJ1-2; 10 bases agree with TRBD1. Germline CDR1 reads MNHNS; CDR2 reads SASEGT. The CDR3 has 16 amino acids. J lost 4 bases, V lost 4 bases, and 9 bases had no gene match. The CDR3 nucleotides read TGTGCCAGCAGTGGATTACCGGGACAGGGGACCTATGGCTACACCTTC. It specifies CASSGLPGQGTYGYTF.

This rearrangement joins TRBV27 to TRBJ1-2; 8 bases match TRBD1. In germline, CDR1 is MNHEY, CDR2 SMNVEV (reference sequence). The CDR3 extends over 12 amino acids. V lost 8 bases to trimming and J lost 6 bases; unmatched junction nucleotides: 5. The CDR3 loop is CASSDRGDGYTF. DNA for the CDR3: TGTGCCAGCTCCGACAGGGGAGATGGCTACACCTTC.

This clone occurred once. This chain uses TRBV15 with TRBJ2-2, with 7 bases that match TRBD1. The CDR3 sequence is 15 residues long. The germline CDR1 and CDR2 sequences are LNHNV and YYDKDF (reference sequence). The trim removed 8 bases at V and 5 bases at J, leaving 11 bases unmatched. CDR3 sequence reads: CATPHRDSRTGELFF. Here the CDR3 DNA reads TGTGCCACCCCACACCGGGACAGCAGAACCGGGGAGCTGTTTTTT.

V gene TRBV6-2 or TRBV6-3 combines with J gene TRBJ1-5; TRBD1 matches 7 bases. Germline V CDR1 and CDR2: MNHEY, SVGEGT. The CDR3 sequence is 18 residues long. Germline trimming cut 6 bases from V and 4 bases from J; bases unmatched to any gene: 18. Here the CDR3 reads CASSPPFDREVRNQPQHF. The CDR3 coding sequence is TGTGCCAGCAGCCCGCCGTTTGACAGGGAAGTTCGGAATCAGCCCCAGCATTTT.

This chain links TRBV5-1 with TRBJ2-7; perhaps TRBD1 as D (6 bases). Germline V gene data show CDR1 as SGHRS and CDR2 as YFSETQ. The V gene lost 0 bases and the J gene lost 5 bases, with 12 bases spanning the gap. The CDR3 length is 14 residues. The CDR3 loop reads CASSLGPGAHEQYF. DNA for the CDR3: TGCGCCAGCAGCTTGGGGCCAGGGGCCCACGAGCAGTACTTC.

V usage is TRBV6-2 or TRBV6-3 and J usage is TRBJ1-5, with D possibly TRBD1 on 6 matching bases. The CDR3 totals 14 residues. V lost 2 bases and J 5 bases, leaving 10 bases between the germline ends. Germline V gives CDR1 MNHEY, CDR2 SVGEGT. The CDR3 reads CASSYNQGYQPQHF. Here the CDR3 DNA reads TGTGCCAGCAGTTACAATCAGGGGTATCAGCCCCAGCATTTT.

The chain employs TRBV30 and TRBJ2-6; possible D gene TRBD2, 6 bases. Germline V gene data show CDR1 as GTSNPN and CDR2 as SVGIG (reference sequence). The ends were cut back, 1 base at V and 1 base at J, with 17 bases in the middle. The CDR3 extends over 18 amino acids. As DNA, the CDR3 is TGTGCCTGGAGTGGGGGGGACGGGGTTCTTTCTGGGGCCAACGTCCTGACTTTC. Protein: CAWSGGDGVLSGANVLTF.

J is TRBJ1-4 and V is TRBV6-5; D not resolved. The V end was cut by 6 bases, the J end by 4 bases, with 6 bases between. CDR1 and CDR2 (germline): MNHEY, SVGAGI. This CDR3 spans 12 amino acids. The CDR3 spells CASRRLNEKLFF. CDR3 sequence (DNA): TGTGCCAGCAGAAGACTTAATGAAAAACTGTTTTTT.

This chain links TRBV13 with TRBJ2-5, with TRBD2 identical over 9 bases. The J segment lost 6 bases and the V segment lost 4 bases, leaving 9 bases of the junction unmatched. CDR1 is PRHDT, CDR2 FYEKMQ, per germline (reference sequence). The CDR3 consists of 15 residues. The CDR3 reads CASSSLAGGQQTQYF. The CDR3, as DNA: TGTGCCAGCAGCTCACTGGCGGGGGGGCAGCAGACCCAGTACTTC.

The V gene is TRBV4-1, the J gene TRBJ1-1; tentative D call: TRBD1 (6 bases). Looked up from germline, CDR1 is MGHRA and CDR2 is YSYEKL. This CDR3 is 15 amino acids long. V was trimmed by 3 bases and J by 4 bases, leaving 15 bases between them. The CDR3 bases are TGCGCCAGCAGCCACGGGACATTCCGCCGCACTGAAGCTTTCTTT. This translates into CASSHGTFRRTEAFF.

The chain uses TRBV14 and TRBJ1-2; 7 bases align to TRBD1. Germline V gene lookup returns CDR1 SGHDN and CDR2 FVKESK. V was pared by 4 bases and J by 0 bases, with 11 bases of the junction left unmatched. The CDR3 is made up of 17 amino acids. The CDR3 DNA is TGTGCCAGCAGCCCTCTCGGGACAGCGTCCGCTAACTATGGCTACACCTTC. Its translation: CASSPLGTASANYGYTF. The full variable domain, with the rest looked up from reference TRBV14 and TRBJ1-2, is EAGVTQFPSHSVIEKGQTVTLRCDPISGHDNLYWYRRVMGKEIKFLLHFVKESKQDESGMPNNRFLAERTGGTYSTLKVQPAELEDSGVYFCASSPLGTASANYGYTFGSGTRLTVV.

Here the CDR3 reads CASSHLAGGSSYNEQFF. The CDR3, as DNA: TGCGCCAGCAGCCACCTAGCGGGGGGGAGCTCCTACAATGAGCAGTTCTTC. The V and J genes are TRBV4-1 and TRBJ2-1, with 12 bases fitting TRBD2. CDR3 length equals 17 residues. Germline V gene data show CDR1 as MGHRA and CDR2 as YSYEKL. V shed 3 bases and J 0 bases; nucleotides not matched to a gene: 3.

This clone was recorded only once. The chain uses TRBV4-3 and TRBJ1-3; weak D call: TRBD1 (6 bases). Per the germline V gene, CDR1 is LGHNA and CDR2 is YSLEER. V was cut by 0 bases and J by 7 bases, with 13 bases left in between. The CDR3 runs to 15 residues. The chain's CDR3 is CASSQDARGVNTIYF. CDR3 coding DNA: TGCGCCAGCAGCCAAGACGCCAGGGGAGTGAACACCATATATTTT.

This chain links TRBV10-3 with TRBJ2-7; possibly TRBD1 for D (5 bases). The V end lost 0 bases, the J end lost 3 bases, and 12 bases lay between the germline ends. This CDR3 spans 15 amino acids. Looked up from germline, CDR1 is ENHRY and CDR2 is SYGVKD. The CDR3 DNA sequence: TGTGCCATCAGTGAGTCGGCAGGGCAGGGCTACGAGCAGTACTTC. Amino acids: CAISESAGQGYEQYF.

J is TRBJ2-2 and V is TRBV12-3 or TRBV12-4; 7 positions match TRBD1. CDR3 size: 13 residues. V lost 6 bases to trimming and J lost 6 bases; unmatched junction nucleotides: 4. The CDR3 sequence is CASRSGGSGELFF. The CDR3 nucleotides read TGTGCCAGCAGATCAGGGGGATCCGGGGAGCTGTTTTTT.

The chain combines TRBV3-1 (or the pseudogene TRBV3-2) with TRBJ1-1; D remains ambiguous. Germline CDR1 and CDR2: LGHDT and YNNKEL (reference sequence). The CDR3 sequence is 12 residues long. Between the trimmed V and J ends, which lost 4 bases and 9 bases, there was a span of 12 bases. CDR3 nucleotide sequence: TGTGCCAGCAGCCCCGGGGAACGACAAGCTTTCTTT. This translates into CASSPGERQAFF.

The chain links TRBV5-6 to TRBJ2-4, with 7 bases matching TRBD1. There are 16 residues in the CDR3. Trimming cost V 2 bases and J 0 bases; bases outside gene matches: 5. From germline, CDR1 is SGHDT and CDR2 YYEEEE. The CDR3 here is CASSLGQVLAKNIQYF. The CDR3 coding sequence is TGTGCCAGCAGCTTAGGACAGGTTCTAGCCAAAAACATTCAGTACTTC.